The rows below give T cell receptor beta chains drawn from one sample of a study of T cells in Graves' hyperthyroidism and ophthalmopathy. In TCRdb, the multiplex PCR reads were re-called with MiXCR into one record per CDR3 protein. This sample yields roughly 180,000 distinct CDR3 sequences, of which just under 9.5% are seen a single time; 22% belongs to the top ten. Material for sequencing was blood. These receptors were taken from a woman aged 18-29 years with Graves' hyperthyroidism that later progressed to Graves' ophthalmopathy. Both conserved end residues are part of each CDR3. D genes are given only for firm matches. Clone size, where shown, is once, few, many, or a class for clones that have expanded.

V	J	D	size	DNA	CDR3
TRBV20-1	TRBJ2-1	TRBD2	many	TGCAGTGCTAGAGATGCCCCTAGCGGGAGGGCCTGGAATGAGCAGTTCTTC	CSARDAPSGRAWNEQFF
TRBV7-8	TRBJ2-7	.	many	TGTGCCAGCAGCCTCCAACTTACAACCTACGAGCAGTACTTC	CASSLQLTTYEQYF
TRBV6-5	TRBJ2-6	.	many	TGTGCCAGCAGTTACTCGACAGGCAGACGTACTGGGGCCAACGTCCTGACTTTC	CASSYSTGRRTGANVLTF
TRBV10-3	TRBJ2-2	TRBD1	.	TGTGCCATCAGTGGGACAGGGGGCTCTCGAGTCGCGAACACCGGGGAGCTGTTTTTT	CAISGTGGSRVANTGELFF
TRBV7-2	TRBJ2-1	TRBD1	many	TGTGCCAGCATCGGGACAGGGAGGCTCAATGAGCAGTTCTTC	CASIGTGRLNEQFF
TRBV19	TRBJ1-2	TRBD1	few	TGTGCCAGTAGTATTAGCGGAGGGGACAGGATCGAGGGTGGCTACACCTTC	CASSISGGDRIEGGYTF
TRBV7-9	TRBJ2-5	TRBD2	.	TGTGCCAGCAGCTCGCAACTAGCGGGAACGCTAGAAGAGACCCAGTACTTC	CASSSQLAGTLEETQYF
TRBV6-1	TRBJ1-2	.	many	TGTGCCAGCAGTTTAATATATGGCTATGGCTACACCTTC	CASSLIYGYGYTF
TRBV7-2	TRBJ2-7	TRBD2	many	TGTGCCAGCAGCAAAGAGACTAGCGGGGTCCTCTCCTACGAGCAGTACTTC	CASSKETSGVLSYEQYF
TRBV12-3/TRBV12-4	TRBJ2-4	.	many	TGTGCCAGCAGCCGCGGCCCGGGCAGGGAGGTTTACGGCATTCAGTACTTC	CASSRGPGREVYGIQYF
TRBV10-1	TRBJ1-3	.	few	TGCGCCAGCAGTGAGGAAGACAGGAACCCCTCTGGAAACACCATATATTTT	CASSEEDRNPSGNTIYF
TRBV30	TRBJ1-1	.	many	TGTGCCTGGAGTCTCCGGAACACTGAAGCTTTCTTT	CAWSLRNTEAFF
TRBV6-1	TRBJ2-7	.	many	TGTGCCAGCAGCAGACAGGACTCCTACGAGCAGTACTTC	CASSRQDSYEQYF
TRBV3-1	TRBJ2-1	TRBD2	many	TGTGCCAGCAGCCTGGGACTAGCGGGAGTCTTCGATGAGCAGTTCTTC	CASSLGLAGVFDEQFF
TRBV28	TRBJ1-2	.	.	TGTGCCAGCAGTCCAACAGGGACCGTTGAATTGAACTATGGCTACACCTTC	CASSPTGTVELNYGYTF
TRBV27	TRBJ1-5	TRBD1	many	TGTGCCAGCAGACGATTTGGGACAGGGGTAGGGCAGCCCCAGCATTTT	CASRRFGTGVGQPQHF
TRBV7-3	TRBJ2-5	.	many	TGTGCCAGCGGTCCCACGGGGGCCGAGACCCAGTACTTC	CASGPTGAETQYF
TRBV20-1	TRBJ2-1	TRBD2	many	TGCAGTGCCGTGGGACTAGCGGGAAAATCCTACAATGAGCAGTTCTTC	CSAVGLAGKSYNEQFF
TRBV7-9	TRBJ1-1	.	many	TGTGCCAGCAGCTTAGTTGGAGGCGCTGAAGCTTTCTTT	CASSLVGGAEAFF
TRBV7-9	TRBJ2-5	TRBD2	many	TGTGCCAGCAGCTTAGAGTCCCCTGGGCGGGAGTGGGAGACCCAGTACTTC	CASSLESPGREWETQYF
TRBV12-3/TRBV12-4	TRBJ1-2	.	.	TGTGCCAGCAGTTTTCAGGGAGAAGTCTATGGCTACACCTTC	CASSFQGEVYGYTF
TRBV18	TRBJ2-7	TRBD2	many	TGTGCCAGCTCACCAGCTTCCGGGACTAGCGGCTACGAGCAGTACTTC	CASSPASGTSGYEQYF
TRBV11-2	TRBJ1-1	.	many	TGTGCCAGCAGCTTAGTTTCCCCCTTCAGGGTTGGGAACACTGAAGCTTTCTTT	CASSLVSPFRVGNTEAFF
TRBV3-1	TRBJ1-6	.	.	TGTGCCAGCAACCCCGGGGGGTGGAATCCACCCCTCCACTTT	CASNPGGWNPPLHF
TRBV18	TRBJ1-1	.	many	TGTGCCAGCTCACCACTTAATTCGGAGGGAAACACTGAAGCTTTCTTT	CASSPLNSEGNTEAFF
TRBV6-1	TRBJ2-7	TRBD1	once	TGTGCCAGCAGTGTCCCGGGACAGGGGCAGTACTTC	CASSVPGQGQYF
TRBV11-2	TRBJ2-7	.	many	TGTGCCAGCAGCTTAGATGTGCGTACCGAGCAGTACTTC	CASSLDVRTEQYF
TRBV19	TRBJ2-1	TRBD2	few	TGTGCCAGTAGTATTAGCGGGACATTATACAATGAGCAGTTCTTC	CASSISGTLYNEQFF
TRBV20-1	TRBJ2-3	.	many	TGCAGTGCTAGAGATTCCAGCAGTAGCACAGATACGCAGTATTTT	CSARDSSSSTDTQYF
TRBV19	TRBJ2-3	.	few	TGTGCCAGTAGTATAGTGGGGGCTCTTTTCACAGATACGCAGTATTTT	CASSIVGALFTDTQYF
TRBV9	TRBJ1-2	.	few	TGTGCCAGCAGCTCCCCAGTGGCAGGGCTAACCCGGTATGGCTACACCTTC	CASSSPVAGLTRYGYTF
TRBV24-1	TRBJ1-5	TRBD1	many	TGTGCCACCAGTGATTCCCAGGGGGGGAGCAATCAGCCCCAGCATTTT	CATSDSQGGSNQPQHF
TRBV20-1	TRBJ1-5	.	many	TGCAGTGCTAGACCACTAGGCGATCAGCCCCAGCATTTT	CSARPLGDQPQHF
TRBV2	TRBJ2-1	.	many	TGTGCCAGCCTCCTAGCGAATGAGCAGTTCTTC	CASLLANEQFF
TRBV3-1	TRBJ1-4	.	.	TGTGCCAGCAGCCAAGTAGGGGGGTGGGCAACTAATGAAAAACTGTTTTTT	CASSQVGGWATNEKLFF
TRBV2	TRBJ1-3	.	.	TGTGCCGCGGGGGGGGGGCAGATTGGAAACACCATATATTTT	CAAGGGQIGNTIYF
TRBV5-1	TRBJ1-1	.	many	TGCGCCAGCAGCTTGGCCGCAGCCATGAACACTGAAGCTTTCTTT	CASSLAAAMNTEAFF
TRBV5-1	TRBJ2-1	.	many	TGCGCCAGCAGTTCTCGCGCCGGGACCGGATCGGGAGAGCAGTTCTTC	CASSSRAGTGSGEQFF
TRBV25-1	TRBJ2-1	TRBD2	many	TGTGCCAGCAGGGGAGGGGCAGGGTGGTACAATGAGCAGTTCTTC	CASRGGAGWYNEQFF
TRBV11-2	TRBJ1-1	.	many	TGTGCCAGCAGCTTAGTGGGGGCAGAAGCTTTCTTT	CASSLVGAEAFF
TRBV2	TRBJ1-2	.	.	TGTGCCGGCAGTGAGGTGAAAGTGGGCTACACCTTC	CAGSEVKVGYTF